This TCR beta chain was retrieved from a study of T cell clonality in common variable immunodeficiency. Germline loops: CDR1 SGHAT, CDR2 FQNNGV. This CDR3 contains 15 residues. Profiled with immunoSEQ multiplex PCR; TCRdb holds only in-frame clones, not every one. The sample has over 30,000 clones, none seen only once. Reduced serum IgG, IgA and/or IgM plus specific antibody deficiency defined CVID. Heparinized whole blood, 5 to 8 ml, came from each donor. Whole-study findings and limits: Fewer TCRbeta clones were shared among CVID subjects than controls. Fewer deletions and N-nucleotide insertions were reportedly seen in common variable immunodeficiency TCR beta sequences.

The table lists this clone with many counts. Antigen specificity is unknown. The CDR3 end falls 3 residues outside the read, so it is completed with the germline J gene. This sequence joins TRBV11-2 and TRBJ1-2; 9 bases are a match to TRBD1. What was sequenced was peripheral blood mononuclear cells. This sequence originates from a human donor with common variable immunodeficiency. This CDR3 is CASSLVRSGTGGYTF. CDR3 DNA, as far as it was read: TGTGCCAGCAGCTTAGTTCGGTCAGGGACAGGGGGC.